The next 5 T cell receptor beta chains were all read from a single sample in a study of vaccination and CD4 T cells after COVID-19 (dated by TCRdb to between 2020 and 2023). Library preparation was by PCR. Sequencing instrument: Illumina iSeq 100. The raw public reads went through TCRdb reprocessing: fastp at Q25, MiXCR clone calling, in-frame beta chains kept. Every entry covers one CDR3 protein and lists the most common genes and DNA from its rows. The sample contains some 16,000 distinct CDR3 sequences, roughly three fifths of them found a single time. 1.1% of the sample is taken by the ten largest. Sample: CD4+ T cells from blood, taken after SARS-CoV-2 vaccination. These receptors all stem from a human donor who had recovered from COVID-19.

This rearrangement joins TRBV30 to TRBJ2-5; D is unclear. The V end lost 2 bases, the J end lost 4 bases, and 14 bases lay between the germline ends. In germline, CDR1 is GTSNPN, CDR2 SVGIG (reference sequence). The length of the CDR3 is 14 residues. The CDR3 loop reads CAWSSVGGRETQYF. The CDR3 DNA sequence: TGTGCCTGGAGTTCCGTGGGCGGAAGAGAGACCCAGTACTTC.

J is TRBJ1-1 and V is TRBV11-2, with no clear D. Trimming removed 1 base from V and 1 base from J, with 4 bases in between. The CDR3 is 13 residues long. The germline V gene has CDR1 SGHAT and CDR2 FQNNGV. Written as DNA, the CDR3 is TGTGCCAGCAGCTTAGTCCCGAACACTGAAGCTTTCTTT. Amino acids: CASSLVPNTEAFF.

The chain carries TRBV19 and TRBJ1-5, with D possibly TRBD1 on 5 matching bases. CDR3 length: 16 amino acids. Germline CDR1 and CDR2: LNHDA and SQIVND (reference sequence). Between the trimmed V and J ends, which lost 5 bases and 2 bases, there was a span of 16 bases. CDR3 residues: CASSAAGRAGNQPQHF. In nucleotides, the CDR3 is TGTGCCAGTAGTGCTGCAGGGAGAGCGGGCAATCAGCCCCAGCATTTT.

CDR3 nucleotides: TGTGCCACCAGCAGAGGCGGGACAACTGGAAACACCATATATTTT. It encodes CATSRGGTTGNTIYF. The genes are TRBV15 and TRBJ1-3; maybe TRBD1 (6 bases). In germline, CDR1 is LNHNV, CDR2 YYDKDF (reference sequence). The length of the CDR3 is 15 residues. Trimming took 1 base from V and 2 from J, leaving 9 bases between them. The variable domain in full, completed from reference TRBV15 and TRBJ1-3, reads DAMVIQNPRYQVTQFGKPVTLSCSQTLNHNVMYWYQQKSSQAPKLLFHYYDKDFNNEADTPDNFQSRRPNTSFCFLDIRSPGLGDTAMYLCATSRGGTTGNTIYFGEGSWLTVV.

The chain combines TRBV25-1 with TRBJ2-5; 8 nucleotides agree with TRBD1. Trimming at V came to 1 base and at J to 5 bases, leaving 9 bases not matched to a gene. The CDR3 contains 16 residues. Looked up from germline, CDR1 is MGHDK and CDR2 is SYGVNS. CDR3 coding DNA: TGTGCCAGCAGTGAATGGGGCAGGGGGCGCCCGGAGACCCAGTACTTC. As protein: CASSEWGRGRPETQYF.